Given below is one TCR beta chain in context. This CDR3 comprises 18 residues. Germline lookup yields CDR1 SGHRS and CDR2 YFSETQ. J lost 0 bases, V lost 4 bases, and 13 bases had no gene match. This specimen comes from a study of shared clonotypes between healthy human individuals. Sequencing was performed with immunoSEQ multiplex PCR; in TCRdb, only in-frame clones are kept and a portion is missing. The data show about 2.4 million clones, with over 85% seen just once and approximately 0.35% held by the top ten. The sequence was obtained from a man younger than 35 in good health. Some clones in this sample may be carry-over from other donors' samples. The J gene is TRBJ2-5, the V gene TRBV5-1, with 9 bases identical to TRBD2. The sequenced material came from naive CD4+ T cells from PBMCs. The subset was: CD45RA+ positively selected. The CDR3 DNA follows: TGCGCCAGCAGCAGGGGGTCGACTAGCGGAACGTACCAAGAGACCCAGTACTTC. As protein: CASSRGSTSGTYQETQYF.